This T cell receptor beta chain stems from a study of a mutant IDH1 vaccine in newly diagnosed glioma. Time point of the sample: baseline, week 1 (first vaccination visit). Treatment given: pre-vaccination baseline after standard-of-care therapy. Each astrocytoma in the donors was new, WHO grade 3 or 4, IDH1-mutant and ATRX-lost. Trimming shortened V by 2 bases and J by 12 bases, and 8 bases separated the two germline ends. Germline loops: CDR1 MNHNY, CDR2 SVGAGI (reference sequence). The CDR3 has 11 residues. Sequenced by immunoSEQ multiplex PCR; TCRdb stores in-frame clones only, minus some. The profile shows roughly 50,000 clones, more than 80% of them singletons.

This receptor was taken from a man aged 18-30 years with glioma. The J gene is TRBJ1-5, the V gene TRBV6-6, with D uncertain. The sample in question was PBMCs, obtained from a glioma patient treated with radiotherapy, temozolomide or both. CDR3 coding DNA: TGTGCCAGCAGTTACAGTGGGTTCCAGCATTTT. It encodes CASSYSGFQHF.